A selection of T cell receptor beta chains follows, all from one sample in a study of control samples from healthy donors and cancer patients. Sequencing used immunoSEQ multiplex PCR; TCRdb keeps in-frame clones, though not all of them. The repertoire includes 150,000 to 180,000 clones, 94% of them detected once, and approximately 6.1% sits in the top ten. Material: blood. The receptors were gathered from a man in his forties or fifties in good health. CDR3s include the opening cysteine and the closing phenylalanine or tryptophan. Fields, in order: J gene, V gene, CDR3 length, D gene, clone size, CDR3 protein, CDR3 DNA. The D gene is left open where the match is weak. Clone size is not always given. Where it is, it says once, few, many or a class for expanded clones.

J gene: TRBJ2-3; V gene: TRBV4-3; CDR3 length: 15; D gene: TRBD1; clone size: .; CDR3 protein: CASRRGQGWGLTQYF; CDR3 DNA: TGCGCCAGCAGACGCGGACAGGGATGGGGGTTGACGCAGTATTTT
J gene: TRBJ1-2; V gene: TRBV5-1; CDR3 length: 13; D gene: .; clone size: few; CDR3 protein: CASSIGDVDGYTF; CDR3 DNA: TGCGCCAGCAGCATAGGGGACGTTGATGGCTACACCTTC
J gene: TRBJ2-5; V gene: TRBV6-5; CDR3 length: 13; D gene: .; clone size: .; CDR3 protein: CASSPSLAETQYF; CDR3 DNA: TGTGCCAGCAGCCCCTCCTTGGCGGAGACCCAGTACTTC
J gene: TRBJ1-1; V gene: TRBV12-3/TRBV12-4; CDR3 length: 13; D gene: .; clone size: .; CDR3 protein: CASSLAGATEAFF; CDR3 DNA: TGTGCCAGCAGTTTGGCTGGGGCCACTGAAGCTTTCTTT
J gene: TRBJ2-2; V gene: TRBV7-9; CDR3 length: 16; D gene: .; clone size: once; CDR3 protein: CASSFGVSGNTGELFF; CDR3 DNA: TGTGCCAGCAGCTTCGGGGTTAGCGGGAACACCGGGGAGCTGTTTTTT
J gene: TRBJ2-3; V gene: TRBV20-1; CDR3 length: 15; D gene: TRBD2; clone size: .; CDR3 protein: CSASGKRGSTDTQYF; CDR3 DNA: TGCAGTGCTAGTGGGAAGCGGGGGAGCACAGATACGCAGTATTTT
J gene: TRBJ1-2; V gene: TRBV5-1; CDR3 length: 14; D gene: .; clone size: .; CDR3 protein: CASSLDAGNPGYTF; CDR3 DNA: TGCGCCAGCAGCTTGGATGCAGGGAATCCTGGCTACACCTTC
J gene: TRBJ2-2; V gene: TRBV28; CDR3 length: 12; D gene: .; clone size: .; CDR3 protein: CASWGRSGELFF; CDR3 DNA: TGTGCCAGTTGGGGGCGGTCAGGGGAGCTGTTTTTT
J gene: TRBJ1-2; V gene: TRBV24-1; CDR3 length: 12; D gene: .; clone size: .; CDR3 protein: CATSEQNYGYTF; CDR3 DNA: TGTGCCACCAGTGAGCAAAACTATGGCTACACCTTC
J gene: TRBJ1-5; V gene: TRBV10-2; CDR3 length: 20; D gene: .; clone size: .; CDR3 protein: CASSDLNSPQGAFSNQPQHF; CDR3 DNA: TGCGCCAGCAGTGACCTTAACTCTCCACAGGGCGCTTTTAGCAATCAGCCCCAGCATTTT
J gene: TRBJ1-2; V gene: TRBV7-2; CDR3 length: 11; D gene: .; clone size: .; CDR3 protein: CASSLSDSYTF; CDR3 DNA: TGTGCCAGCAGCTTATCGGACAGCTACACCTTC
J gene: TRBJ2-5; V gene: TRBV10-2; CDR3 length: 10; D gene: TRBD2; clone size: .; CDR3 protein: CASGGETQYF; CDR3 DNA: TGCGCCTCGGGGGGGGAGACCCAGTACTTC
J gene: TRBJ2-7; V gene: TRBV5-1; CDR3 length: 16; D gene: TRBD1; clone size: .; CDR3 protein: CASSTSGQGRSYEQYF; CDR3 DNA: TGCGCCAGCAGTACCTCGGGACAGGGGAGGTCCTACGAGCAGTACTTC
J gene: TRBJ1-4; V gene: TRBV7-9; CDR3 length: 15; D gene: TRBD1; clone size: .; CDR3 protein: CASSLPGQPNEKLFF; CDR3 DNA: TGTGCCAGCAGCCTGCCGGGACAGCCTAATGAAAAACTGTTTTTT
J gene: TRBJ1-5; V gene: TRBV7-2; CDR3 length: 13; D gene: .; clone size: .; CDR3 protein: CASSPQRNQPQHF; CDR3 DNA: TGTGCCAGCAGCCCACAGAGGAATCAGCCCCAGCATTTT
J gene: TRBJ2-1; V gene: TRBV19; CDR3 length: 14; D gene: .; clone size: once; CDR3 protein: CASSIDTFYNEQFF; CDR3 DNA: TGTGCCAGTAGTATAGACACGTTTTACAATGAGCAGTTCTTC
J gene: TRBJ1-2; V gene: TRBV5-4; CDR3 length: 14; D gene: TRBD1; clone size: .; CDR3 protein: CASSGTGTGYGYTF; CDR3 DNA: TGTGCCAGCAGCGGAACCGGGACAGGGTATGGCTACACCTTC
J gene: TRBJ2-5; V gene: TRBV5-1; CDR3 length: 17; D gene: TRBD1; clone size: .; CDR3 protein: CASSLEGTGVPQETQYF; CDR3 DNA: TGCGCCAGCAGCTTAGAGGGGACAGGGGTTCCCCAAGAGACCCAGTACTTC
J gene: TRBJ2-5; V gene: TRBV9; CDR3 length: 15; D gene: TRBD2; clone size: once; CDR3 protein: CASSVGGGPQETQYF; CDR3 DNA: TGTGCCAGCAGCGTGGGCGGGGGGCCTCAAGAGACCCAGTACTTC
J gene: TRBJ2-1; V gene: TRBV10-3; CDR3 length: 13; D gene: TRBD2; clone size: .; CDR3 protein: CAIRLAGGNEQFF; CDR3 DNA: TGTGCCATACGGCTAGCGGGGGGAAATGAGCAGTTCTTC
J gene: TRBJ1-5; V gene: TRBV19; CDR3 length: 13; D gene: .; clone size: .; CDR3 protein: CASTDPGNQPQHF; CDR3 DNA: TGTGCCAGTACGGACCCTGGCAATCAGCCCCAGCATTTT
J gene: TRBJ1-6; V gene: TRBV5-1; CDR3 length: 16; D gene: .; clone size: .; CDR3 protein: CASSAAAAHYNSPLHF; CDR3 DNA: TGCGCCAGCAGCGCGGCGGCAGCCCACTATAATTCACCCCTCCACTTT
J gene: TRBJ1-2; V gene: TRBV5-1; CDR3 length: 15; D gene: TRBD1; clone size: once; CDR3 protein: CASSSTNRGPYGYTF; CDR3 DNA: TGCGCCAGCAGCTCGACGAACAGGGGCCCCTATGGCTACACCTTC
J gene: TRBJ1-3; V gene: TRBV18; CDR3 length: 15; D gene: .; clone size: once; CDR3 protein: CASSPPVTLGNTIYF; CDR3 DNA: TGTGCCAGCTCACCACCGGTGACACTTGGAAACACCATATATTTT